This T cell receptor (beta chain) came from a study of beta chain features in type 1 diabetes. Isolated RNA was reverse transcribed in full, so expressed TCRB transcripts were sequenced. Only in-frame clones appear in the TCRdb table, and some are missing; sequencing was by immunoSEQ multiplex PCR. Altogether some 60,000 clones are present, about 60% being singletons, with the ten largest covering roughly 2.4%. The CDR3 sequence is 15 residues long. Trimming cost V 5 bases and J 7 bases; bases outside gene matches: 5. The germline V gene has CDR1 SNHLY and CDR2 FYNNEI. The table lists this clone with a few counts.

Material for sequencing was Tregs from blood. The origin of this receptor is a woman between 18 and 30 years old in good health. This rearrangement joins TRBV2 to TRBJ2-1, with 13 bases identical to TRBD2. In nucleotides, the CDR3 is TGTGCCAGCAGTCGGACTAGCGGGAGTACAAATGAGCAGTTCTTC. Translation gives CASSRTSGSTNEQFF.